This T cell receptor (beta chain) appears in the sequencing data of a study of shared T cell receptors in the human thymus. This clone showed up just once. Data came from immunoSEQ multiplex PCR; TCRdb stores just in-frame clones and leaves some out. Of more than 550,000 clones in the sample, 70% to 90% are singletons; the top ten hold around 0.01%. The length of the CDR3 is 15 residues. Between the trimmed V and J ends, which lost 1 base and 1 base, there was a span of 8 bases. In germline, CDR1 is SGHVS, CDR2 FQNEAQ. These records were also assigned to another study, of human thymus T cells. That work adds: The sample donors, healthy Finnish infants, were having corrective surgery for congenital heart defects. Thymic material originated from resections removed in the course of corrective heart surgery. Thymic as well as blood repertoires seemed to favor certain V and J genes unevenly.

Sequenced: thymocytes. The chain employs TRBV7-8 and TRBJ1-5; TRBD1 is a possible D gene (6 bases). This TCR was sampled from a girl in the first two years of life with a congenital heart defect. CDR3 in DNA: TGTGCCAGCAGCTTAGGACAGGAAAGCAATCAGCCCCAGCATTTT. Its protein product is CASSLGQESNQPQHF.